The rows below give T cell receptor beta chains drawn from one sample of a study of T cells in Graves' hyperthyroidism and ophthalmopathy. TCRdb reanalysed the multiplex PCR reads using MiXCR and keeps one entry per CDR3 protein. The data hold some 500,000 distinct CDR3 sequences, with 13% to 15% observed a single time. The source material was blood. The receptors were gathered from a young woman with Graves' hyperthyroidism. Each CDR3 is given with its conserved first and last residue. A D gene is named only where the DNA matches it firmly. Clone size, where shown, is once, few, many, or a class for clones that have expanded.

>TRBV20-1|TRBJ2-5|few|TRBD2
TGCAGTGGAAAGACTAGCGGTCAAGAGACCCAGTACTTC
CSGKTSGQETQYF
>TRBV7-2|TRBJ2-5|few|NA
TGTGCCAGCAGCCCCTTGGGGGAGATCCAAGAGACCCAGTACTTC
CASSPLGEIQETQYF
>TRBV5-1|TRBJ2-3|many|TRBD2
TGCGCCAGCCACCCGACTAGCGGGAGAGATACGCAGTATTTT
CASHPTSGRDTQYF
>TRBV30|TRBJ1-4|NA|TRBD1
TGTGCCTGGATGCAGGGGGCGAATGAAAAACTGTTTTTT
CAWMQGANEKLFF
>TRBV4-1|TRBJ2-1|many|NA
TGCGCCAGCAGCCAACTGGGACGGAGGGAGAATGAGCAGTTCTTC
CASSQLGRRENEQFF
>TRBV3-1|TRBJ2-3|many|TRBD2
TGTGCCAGCAGCCAAGGTTGGGCGGGAGGAACAGATACGCAGTATTTT
CASSQGWAGGTDTQYF
>TRBV7-8|TRBJ1-5|many|NA
TGTGCCAGCAGCTTGCCGGCGGGAGCAAATCAGCCCCAGCATTTT
CASSLPAGANQPQHF
>TRBV30|TRBJ2-1|NA|TRBD2
TGTGCCTGGAGCCGTACTAGCGGAGCCTACAATGAGCAGTTCTTC
CAWSRTSGAYNEQFF
>TRBV20-1|TRBJ1-1|many|NA
TGCAGTGCTTCCAGAGGACAGCCAAACACTGAAGCTTTCTTT
CSASRGQPNTEAFF
>TRBV6-2/TRBV6-3|TRBJ2-5|NA|TRBD1
TGTGCCAGCAGTTACGAGTCCCCATACAGGGGTGGCCAAGAGACCCAGTACTTC
CASSYESPYRGGQETQYF
>TRBV12-3/TRBV12-4|TRBJ2-1|few|TRBD2
TGTGCCAGCAGTTCTACCGGGACTAGCGGGGGCGATGAGCAGTTCTTC
CASSSTGTSGGDEQFF
>TRBV2|TRBJ2-3|NA|TRBD2
TGTGCCAGCAGTGTAGGCGGGAGGGCCGCAGATACGCAGTATTTT
CASSVGGRAADTQYF
>TRBV29-1|TRBJ2-1|NA|NA
TGCAGCGTTGAAGAGGATCGGGGAATAGACAATGAGCAGTTCTTC
CSVEEDRGIDNEQFF
>TRBV5-1|TRBJ1-4|few|TRBD1
TGCGCCAGCAGCTTCCCGGTCGGGACAGCGGCGGGGATAACTAATGAAAAACTGTTTTTT
CASSFPVGTAAGITNEKLFF
>TRBV9|TRBJ2-1|NA|NA
TGTGCCAGCAGCGTAGTGGGTACCGACAATGAGCAGTTCTTC
CASSVVGTDNEQFF
>TRBV9|TRBJ1-6|many|NA
TGTGCCAGCAGCGTAGATGGCGACTATAATTCACCCCTCCACTTT
CASSVDGDYNSPLHF
>TRBV20-1|TRBJ1-2|many|NA
TGCAGTGCTAGAGTGGGAGGTGATTTCTATGGCTACACCTTC
CSARVGGDFYGYTF
>TRBV6-6|TRBJ2-1|NA|TRBD2
TGTGCCAGCAGTTACTCCCTAGCGGGGAATAATGAGCAGTTCTTC
CASSYSLAGNNEQFF
>TRBV20-1|TRBJ2-2|many|TRBD1
TGCAGTGCTATGCCGGGACAGGGAAGCTCCGGGGAGCTGTTTTTT
CSAMPGQGSSGELFF
>TRBV24-1|TRBJ1-5|many|NA
TGTGCCACCAGTGATTTTCAACGCAATCAGCCCCAGCATTTT
CATSDFQRNQPQHF
>TRBV20-1|TRBJ1-5|many|TRBD1
TGCAGTGTTGTACAGGGGGGTAGCAATCAGCCCCAGCATTTT
CSVVQGGSNQPQHF
>TRBV12-3/TRBV12-4|TRBJ1-2|many|NA
TGTGCCAGCAGTCTTCGGGGGGGACACTTTGGCTACACCTTC
CASSLRGGHFGYTF
>TRBV11-2|TRBJ1-2|many|NA
TGTGCCAGCAGCTTAAGCGGTGGTAAGGGTGACTATGGCTACACCTTC
CASSLSGGKGDYGYTF
>TRBV7-3|TRBJ2-1|many|TRBD2
TGTGCCAGCAGCCCCCAGACTAGCGGATACAATGAGCAGTTCTTC
CASSPQTSGYNEQFF
>TRBV29-1|TRBJ2-1|few|NA
TGCAGCCTAAGACGGCGGAGCTCCTACAATGAGCAGCTCTTC
CSLRRRSSYNEQLF
>TRBV12-3/TRBV12-4|TRBJ2-7|many|TRBD2
TGTGCCAGCAGTTTAGCCAGCGGGAGCTCCTACGAGCAGTACTTC
CASSLASGSSYEQYF
>TRBV30|TRBJ2-4|many|NA
TGTGCCTGGAGGCTGCCGGGGGAGAACATTCAGTACTTC
CAWRLPGENIQYF
>TRBV2|TRBJ1-1|many|TRBD1
TGTGCCAGCAGGGACTGGACAGGGCCGAACACTGAAGCTTTCTTT
CASRDWTGPNTEAFF
>TRBV19|TRBJ2-3|NA|TRBD1
TGTGCCAGTACCGTGGGACAGAGCACAGATACGCAGTATTTT
CASTVGQSTDTQYF
>TRBV2|TRBJ1-2|many|NA
TGTGCCAGCAGTCCTACGGAGGGCTACACCTTC
CASSPTEGYTF
>TRBV7-3|TRBJ1-2|few|NA
TGTGCCAGCAGCCTGGGGACATGGGGCGCGAACTATGGCTACACCTTC
CASSLGTWGANYGYTF
>TRBV9|TRBJ2-2|NA|TRBD2
TGTGCCAGCAGCGTCCCACAAGCGGGAGCAGCCACCGGGGAGCTGTTTTTT
CASSVPQAGAATGELFF
>TRBV30|TRBJ2-2|NA|NA
TGTGCCCGAAATTTAAGGGGGACCGGGGAGCTGTTTTTT
CARNLRGTGELFF
>TRBV20-1|TRBJ2-1|many|TRBD2
TGCAGTGCCCCCACTCCACTAGCGGCCTCCTACAATGAGCAGTTCTTC
CSAPTPLAASYNEQFF
>TRBV7-9|TRBJ1-1|many|NA
TGTGCCAGCAGTTTTCCAAACACTGAAGCTTTCTTT
CASSFPNTEAFF
>TRBV30|TRBJ2-7|many|NA
TGTGCCTGGAGTGTACCTTACAGAGTCTACGAGCAGTACTTC
CAWSVPYRVYEQYF
>TRBV6-1|TRBJ2-2|many|TRBD2
TGTGCCAGCAGGAACGGACTAGCGGGATACACCGGGGAGCTGTTTTTT
CASRNGLAGYTGELFF
>TRBV24-1|TRBJ2-3|few|NA
TGTGCCACCAGTGAGGGTCCTTATACGCAGTATTTT
CATSEGPYTQYF
>TRBV30|TRBJ1-5|many|NA
TGTGCCTGGAGTGTAGGAGGTCAGCCCCAGCATTTT
CAWSVGGQPQHF
>TRBV5-4|TRBJ2-5|NA|TRBD2
TGTGCCAGCAGCACCCTGTTGGGGGGCGGGAGGGGAGAGACCCAGTACTTC
CASSTLLGGGRGETQYF
>TRBV6-1|TRBJ1-1|few|TRBD1
TGTGCCAGCAGTCCGCGGGACAGCCCCGCTGAAGCTTTCTTT
CASSPRDSPAEAFF
>TRBV11-2|TRBJ1-1|NA|NA
TGTGCCAGCAGCTATTGGGGTGAGAGCACTGAAGCTTTCTTT
CASSYWGESTEAFF
>TRBV2|TRBJ1-5|NA|TRBD1
TGTGCCAGCAGTCCGGACAGGGGATATCAGCCCCAGCATTTT
CASSPDRGYQPQHF
>TRBV3-1|TRBJ2-3|NA|NA
TGTGCCAGCAGCCAAGTGTCCGGACACCAGTATTTT
CASSQVSGHQYF
>TRBV12-3/TRBV12-4|TRBJ2-1|many|TRBD2
TGTGCCAGCAGTTTTCACGCGGGAGCCTACAATGAGCAGTTCTTC
CASSFHAGAYNEQFF
>TRBV27|TRBJ1-6|many|NA
TGTGCCAGCAGTTCTCTGGTGGGAGAAAGATCACCCCTCCACTTT
CASSSLVGERSPLHF
>TRBV14|TRBJ2-3|few|TRBD2
TGTGCCAGCAGCCAAGCCGCCACCACTAGCGGGTTTAGCACAGATACGCAGTATTTT
CASSQAATTSGFSTDTQYF
>TRBV6-1|TRBJ2-1|many|TRBD2
TGTGCCAGCAGTCGGGGCACTAGCGGCAACAATGAGCAGTTCTTC
CASSRGTSGNNEQFF
>TRBV3-1|TRBJ1-1|NA|NA
TGTGCCAGCAGTCCCGGGACGGTAACTGAAGCTTTCTTT
CASSPGTVTEAFF
>TRBV11-2|TRBJ1-2|many|TRBD1
TGTGCCAGCAGCTTAGACAGTTTCGGACAGGGATACGATGGCTACACCTTC
CASSLDSFGQGYDGYTF
>TRBV5-6|TRBJ2-7|few|TRBD1
TGTGCCAGCAGCTTAATGGGACAGAGCTCCTACGAGCAGTACTTC
CASSLMGQSSYEQYF
>TRBV2|TRBJ1-2|many|NA
TGTGCCAGCAGTGAACGGGACATATATGGCTACACCTTC
CASSERDIYGYTF
>TRBV5-1|TRBJ1-2|NA|NA
TGCACCAGCAGCCAGGGAGGACAGTCAGTCTATGGCTACACCTTC
CTSSQGGQSVYGYTF
>TRBV11-3|TRBJ2-5|NA|TRBD2
TGTGCCAGCAGCTCCGAAGGTAGCGGGACGGAGACCCAGTACTTC
CASSSEGSGTETQYF
>TRBV14|TRBJ2-5|NA|TRBD2
TGTGCCAGCAGCCAAGAAGCGGGAGTAGAGACCCAGTACTTC
CASSQEAGVETQYF
>TRBV6-1|TRBJ1-1|NA|NA
TGTGCCAGACGGGACACGGTGAACACTGAAGCTTTCTTT
CARRDTVNTEAFF
>TRBV12-3/TRBV12-4|TRBJ2-1|NA|TRBD2
TGTGCCAGCACCTCACGGGGGGGAGCGGGAGTTACTCACAATGAGCAGTTCTTC
CASTSRGGAGVTHNEQFF